This T cell receptor beta chain was documented in a study of blood T cells in healthy people across ages. V was cut by 1 base and J by 0 bases, with 10 bases left in between. Germline loops: CDR1 LGHDT, CDR2 YNNKEL (reference sequence). CDR3 length: 16 amino acids. A second PCR, run for about 7 to 11 cycles, used a sample-barcoded 5' primer plus a J-beta primer mix. TCRdb reanalysed the 5' RACE reads using MiXCR and keeps one entry per CDR3 protein. In the table there are around 1.5 million distinct CDR3 sequences, roughly a third of which are singletons. This clonotype was seen only once. The TCR was taken from a woman younger than 45 in good health. The sample consisted of blood. The rearrangement uses TRBV3-1 and TRBJ1-5, with unresolved D. The CDR3 nucleotides are TGTGCCAGCAGCCAAGGAGGAACTTATAGCAATCAGCCCCAGCATTTT. Amino acids: CASSQGGTYSNQPQHF.